The entry below gives a single T cell receptor beta chain sequence along with its context. This clone was counted only a few times. Its recognized antigen is unknown. No per-base quality is available; no much larger clone lies one base away. Receptor amplification or capture employed the immunoSEQ multiplex PCR assay. The multiplex PCR relied on a mix of 60 forward primers for TCR Vbeta segments and 13 reverse primers for TCR Jbeta segments. The CDR3 region of rearranged TCR beta genes was amplified from genomic DNA with a multiplex PCR assay. The Illumina HiSeq System was used to sequence the amplified TCR beta libraries as 87-base-pair reads. The authors processed their data as follows. Across the 700 or so repertoires, a later analysis counted around 80 million unique TCR beta chains, some 11 million of which were shared by at least two donors. To remove PCR and sequencing errors, raw reads were error-corrected and collapsed into unique sequences using a nearest-neighbor algorithm that merged closely related sequences. CDR3 sequences were aligned to IMGT reference sequences to assign V, D and J gene segments. Each retained sequence needed at least a six-nucleotide match to both a V gene segment and a J gene segment. A rearrangement was called productive if the CDR3 had no stop codons and remained in frame with V and J, and every other rearrangement was called non-productive. Following IMGT convention, CDR3 was defined as the stretch from the second conserved V-encoded cysteine to the conserved J-encoded phenylalanine. In an earlier analysis of 550 to 650 of the donors, sequences lacking an unambiguous match to a single V gene segment were excluded. An earlier analysis of approximately 590 of the donors called V segments functional above 56.7% productive rearrangements and segregating when the between-donor standard deviation exceeded 5%. A statistical classification framework was built for diagnosing cytomegalovirus status from the catalog of TCR beta chain sequences. V and J gene assignment, in a later analysis, came from comparing TCR nucleotide sequences with IMGT/GENE-DB human TR gene sequences. The TCRdist pipeline was used in a later analysis to assign CDR3 sequences and most-parsimonious VDJ recombination scenarios. A later analysis defined each TCR beta chain by its CDR3 amino acid sequence plus V-gene family, and excluded reads lacking a unique V-gene family. To address suspected cross-contamination and a sequencing artifact, a later analysis removed roughly 640 highly shared, low-generation-probability nucleotide sequences. In a later analysis, a clonal expansion index was calculated for each public chain from normalized within-repertoire ranks of inferred template counts. Generation probabilities in a later analysis came from a VDJ recombination model fitted to out-of-frame rearrangements, and those results were checked against IGoR. A later analysis scored TCR-TCR, TCR-HLA and TCR-CMV co-occurrence with hypergeometric tests, applying a repertoire-size bias correction to TCR pairs. To estimate false discovery rates, a later analysis permuted the HLA or CMV assignments 20 times. In a later analysis, co-occurring TCRs were grouped with DBSCAN, and TCRdist sequence similarity was added when clustering was performed within HLA-allele-positive subsets. For co-occurrence clustering, repertoires with fewer than 30,000 or more than 120,000 public chains were excluded, along with five repertoires with anomalous nucleotide sharing. Entries here come from immuneACCESS through TCRdb and include only in-frame sequences with V and J called. Some clones fail to appear in such tables; in the studies checked, an unresolved V gene covers under half of the shortfall, and the cause of the remainder is unknown. The V and J calls and clone size are taken from that table; D and trimming were inferred from the DNA. The sample yields 180,000 or so clones; 60% to 80% were counted once. The ten largest make up over 12% of the sample.

This record belongs to a study of cytomegalovirus exposure and HLA in healthy donors (dated by TCRdb to about 2017). Study-wide context: An earlier analysis of 587 of the donors reported 276 Gb of sequence data and 117 million unique TCR beta sequences from about 179 million T cells. About 280 gigabases of sequencing data and tens of millions of unique TCR sequences were included in an early release covering 500 to 750 HLA-typed donors. The genetic ancestry cluster associated with self-reported Caucasian donors included 70% to 85% of the 398 genotyped donors. The study aimed to test whether cataloging public T cell receptors could reveal signatures of past pathogen exposure. Using immunosequencing, the study profiled T cell repertoires from 640 or so subjects and related those repertoires to cytomegalovirus serostatus. Besides the first cohort of 666 subjects, a separate validation cohort made up of some 110 different subjects was used. To predict cytomegalovirus infection status, the study combined high-throughput TCR immunosequencing, statistical association of individual TCRs with disease status, and machine learning. In a later analysis, previously published TCR beta repertoires from several hundred donors were re-analyzed and high-resolution HLA genotyping was added so that TCR occurrence patterns could be studied. In the later analysis, no new phenotypic data were used to find candidate immune exposures; instead, reliance was placed on TCR beta sequences and their occurrence across donors. An earlier analysis of some 600 of the donors applied high-throughput TCR beta sequencing to assess whether each TCR beta V gene segment acted as functional or pseudogenic. Alongside the repertoire data, information on donor age, sex, ethnicity and CMV serostatus was compiled. A later genetic analysis used genome-wide SNP genotypes for about 60% of the roughly 700 donors, treating that subset as a discovery cohort. All discovery cohort repertoires had been generated on a single sequencing platform. Both class I and class II loci were covered by HLA typing, at four-digit resolution. The number of typed donors differed by locus: roughly 629-630 for A, B, C, DRB1 and DQB1; approximately 520 for DQA1; around 610 for DPA1; and approximately 450 for DPB1. A handful of DR-DQ haplotypes were handled as single units for association and clustering because linkage in the cohort was strong. Among around 400 genotyped donors of the cohort, an average of roughly 230,000 unique TCR beta nucleotide sequences was sequenced per donor, of which about 18% were non-productive. Points the paper makes about the study in general: The cohort was sequenced for TCR beta chains only, and without alpha or paired-chain data the features that could be detected were limited. A later analysis associated 15,000 or so TCR beta sequences with specific HLA alleles at a false discovery rate of 0.05. The only immune exposure information available for the cohort was CMV serostatus. V-gene and J-gene trimming of TCR beta chains was associated with a missense DCLRE1C variant in a later genetic analysis, and the association was replicated in an independent cohort. In a later analysis, most CMV-associated TCR beta chains were found to appear HLA-restricted, with HLA associations seemingly driven largely by CMV exposure. Because the 87-base-pair reads could not distinguish some IMGT-functional V segments, including TRBV6-2 and TRBV6-3, those segments were excluded. In the study, roughly 160 TCR beta chains were listed as associated with cytomegalovirus. A cluster of highly shared sequence variants was judged likely to represent a technical artifact of the sequencing pipeline. The authors suggested that the approach could potentially be generalized to other disease states and immunological phenotypes. A further reported finding was that TCR beta sequences accurately predicted the HLA-A and HLA-B alleles for most subjects in the first cohort. Several of the top co-occurrence clusters appeared to be linked to parvovirus B19, influenza, CMV and Epstein-Barr virus, according to a later analysis. Presence/absence analyses assumed roughly uniform sequencing depth across donors, an assumption that may not hold. In a later analysis, HLA-associated TCR beta chains showed more clonal expansion and lower generation probabilities than non-associated chains that were equally common. Seventeen rarely observed V segments, including chromosome 9 orphons, were excluded from the earlier analysis of approximately 500 of the donors because counts were too low. An earlier analysis of 450 to 750 of the donors showed that most TCR beta V segments appeared in productive rearrangements either about 87% or about 30% of the time, which broadly matched IMGT annotations. In vitro tests confirmed that a few of the cytomegalovirus-associated TCR beta chains recognize cytomegalovirus antigens. A later genetic analysis reported fewer N-insertions in productive TCRs among donors in an Asian-associated ancestry cluster than the roughly 650-donor mean. While some public TCRs were present in many individuals, most TCR sequences turned up only very rarely across donors. The classifier was reported to diagnose cytomegalovirus status with high specificity and sensitivity in both the original cohort and the validation cohort. HLA typing was unavailable for some donors at each locus, so association tests used only the typed subset. In a later analysis, the rate of TCR association differed among HLA loci, with DRB1 alleles having the most associated TCRs and HLA-C alleles having the fewest. Assigning TCR associations to individual alleles was difficult when HLA alleles, especially DR and DQ, strongly co-occurred. Correlated functional status among segregating V segments might be attributable to linkage disequilibrium, but an unknown experimental factor could not be ruled out.

The cohort consisted of some 730 healthy bone marrow donors. All cohort members were sampled while nominally healthy, although unrecorded immune exposures were likely present. The donor was CMV seropositive and belonged to the group of about 290 seropositive cohort members. A peripheral blood sample was provided by each donor, and peripheral blood mononuclear cells were used for TCR beta sequencing. The Qiagen DNeasy Blood Extraction Kit was used to extract genomic DNA from the blood cell samples. The CDR3 sequence holds 16 residues, the cysteine and phenylalanine included. Only CDR3 DNA remains: 48 bases, in frame from the first base. From the germline V gene (reference sequence), CDR1 is SSHAT and CDR2 is FNYEAQ. V and J lose 5 bases and 2 bases, and a span of 15 bases separates them.

The chain joins TRBV7-7 to TRBJ2-2; possibly the D gene is TRBD2, per 6 matching bases. The sequence was obtained from a man in his fifties or sixties in good health and CMV-seropositive. The specimen sequenced was PBMCs. The nucleotide sequence is TGTGCCAGCAGCCCCGGAAGACTAGTCAACACCGGGGAGCTGTTTTTT. Its protein product is CASSPGRLVNTGELFF.